One and the same sample provided the 15 T cell receptor beta chains below, sequenced in a study of blood T cell repertoires in COVID-19. Generated by immunoSEQ multiplex PCR, the TCRdb table keeps only in-frame clones and is missing some. In the table there are some 60,000 clones, around 90% of which are singletons. Source material: peripheral blood. The receptors were gathered from a man between 60 and 75 years old with acute or convalescent COVID-19.

The V call is TRBV27, the J call TRBJ1-2; 8 bases are shared with TRBD1. The CDR3 has 15 residues. Losses at the gene ends were 5 bases for V and 4 bases for J; bases not matched to a gene: 9. Germline V gives CDR1 MNHEY, CDR2 SMNVEV (reference sequence). The CDR3 protein is CASSKTGTGPYGYTF. CDR3 nucleotide sequence: TGTGCCAGCAGTAAGACCGGGACAGGTCCCTATGGCTACACCTTC.

The J gene is TRBJ1-1, the V gene TRBV7-9; a weak D match, TRBD1 (5 bases). The CDR3 covers 14 residues. Germline V gene lookup returns CDR1 SEHNR and CDR2 FQNEAQ (reference sequence). V lost 4 bases and J 10 bases, leaving 19 bases between the germline ends. CDR3 sequence: CASSSVRGSSVAFF. The DNA of the CDR3 is TGTGCCAGCAGCTCCGTAAGGGGATCGAGTGTAGCTTTCTTT. Full variable domain (rest looked up from reference TRBV7-9 and TRBJ1-1): DTGVSQNPRHKITKRGQNVTFRCDPISEHNRLYWYRQTLGQGPEFLTYFQNEAQLEKSRLLSDRFSAERPKGSFSTLEIQRTEQGDSAMYLCASSSVRGSSVAFFGQGTRLTVV.

The rearrangement uses TRBV19 and TRBJ1-1, with TRBD1 matching over 7 bases. Per germline, CDR1 LNHDA and CDR2 SQIVND (reference sequence). CDR3 length: 18 amino acids. V dropped 5 bases and J dropped 5; count of bases not matched to a gene: 20. This chain's CDR3 is CASSSGQRLFPRWTEAFF. The CDR3 DNA is TGTGCCAGTAGTTCGGGACAGAGGCTATTCCCTAGGTGGACTGAAGCTTTCTTT.

The chain is built from TRBV5-1 and TRBJ1-2; 12 nucleotides align to TRBD1. The CDR3 is 16 residues long. Germline V lookup: CDR1 SGHRS, CDR2 YFSETQ. The V segment lost 4 bases and the J segment 3 bases; nucleotides outside the gene matches: 7. The CDR3 nucleotides read TGCGCCAGCAGCCGGGACAGGGGGCGCGGAGACTATGGCTACACCTTC. It codes for CASSRDRGRGDYGYTF.

This clone was seen only once. The chain combines TRBV12-5 with TRBJ1-5, with 9 bases aligning to TRBD1. CDR3 length equals 13 residues. Unmatched junction bases numbered 2, after V lost 6 bases and J lost 5 bases. Germline-derived CDR1 and CDR2 are LGHNT and FRNRAP. CDR3 amino acids: CASGGQGDQPQHF. The CDR3 coding sequence is TGTGCTAGTGGGGGACAGGGAGATCAGCCCCAGCATTTT.

The rearrangement uses TRBV5-1 and TRBJ1-2, with a tentative D call TRBD1 (6 bases). Germline CDR1 and CDR2: SGHRS and YFSETQ. V was clipped by 0 bases and J by 3 bases, with 6 bases between them. The CDR3 contains 13 residues. Written as DNA, the CDR3 is TGCGCCAGCAGCTTGGGACAGGACTATGGCTACACCTTC. Its translation is CASSLGQDYGYTF.

The chain combines TRBV19 with TRBJ1-4; perhaps TRBD1 as D (5 bases). Germline loops: CDR1 LNHDA, CDR2 SQIVND (reference sequence). Trimming pared 3 bases from V and 13 bases from J, leaving 15 bases between. This CDR3 is 13 amino acids long. The CDR3 is CASSMGRGSRLFF. In DNA form, the CDR3 reads TGTGCCAGTAGTATGGGTCGGGGGTCTCGACTGTTTTTT.

This clone was found once. The genes are TRBV6-5 and TRBJ2-1, with TRBD1 identical over 7 bases. The V and J ends lost 7 bases and 6 bases, in that order; junction bases with no gene match: 9. The germline V gene has CDR1 MNHEY and CDR2 SVGAGI. The CDR3 contains 14 residues. The CDR3 DNA sequence: TGTGCCAGCATCCTAGGACAGGTCTCCAATGAGCAGTTCTTC. Translation: CASILGQVSNEQFF.

The chain combines TRBV6-5 with TRBJ1-2; unclear D gene. The V gene lost 8 bases and the J gene lost 4 bases, with 11 bases spanning the gap. The CDR3 has 12 amino acids. CDR1 is MNHEY, CDR2 SVGAGI, per germline. CDR3 nucleotide sequence: TGTGCCAGCTCTCCAGCGACCTATGGCTACACCTTC. Translated, it gives CASSPATYGYTF.

V and J are TRBV11-2 and TRBJ2-7, with no clear D. V dropped 6 bases and J dropped 0 bases, with 15 bases sitting between them. The CDR3 is 15 residues long. Germline loops: CDR1 SGHAT, CDR2 FQNNGV. CDR3 sequence reads: CASRLRGGSSYEQYF. As DNA, the CDR3 is TGTGCCAGCAGACTCCGCGGCGGCAGCTCCTACGAGCAGTACTTC. Using reference TRBV11-2 and TRBJ2-7 for the parts outside the CDR3, the full variable domain is EAGVAQSPRYKIIEKRQSVAFWCNPISGHATLYWYQQILGQGPKLLIQFQNNGVVDDSQLPKDRFSAERLKGVDSTLKIQPAKLEDSAVYLCASRLRGGSSYEQYFGPGTRLTVT.

The V and J genes are TRBV7-8 and TRBJ1-3; 10 bases line up with TRBD1. The CDR3 is made up of 19 amino acids. Unmatched junction bases numbered 13, after V lost 5 bases and J lost 0 bases. Germline loops: CDR1 SGHVS, CDR2 FQNEAQ. DNA for the CDR3: TGTGCCAGCAGCATCGACGGGACAGGGGCAATAAGCTCTGGAAACACCATATATTTT. Amino acid sequence: CASSIDGTGAISSGNTIYF.

This clone appeared once. The chain uses TRBV7-8 and TRBJ2-5; 9 bases agree with TRBD1. Germline CDR1 reads SGHVS; CDR2 reads FQNEAQ. CDR3 length: 13 residues. V shed 5 bases and J 3 bases; nucleotides not matched to a gene: 1. CDR3 DNA sequence: TGTGCCAGCAGCAGGGACAGGGAAGAGACCCAGTACTTC. It is translated as CASSRDREETQYF. Based on the CDR3 plus reference TRBV7-8 and TRBJ2-5, the full variable domain is GAGVSQSPRYKVAKRGQDVALRCDPISGHVSLFWYQQALGQGPEFLTYFQNEAQLDKSGLPSDRFFAERPEGSVSTLKIQRTQQEDSAVYLCASSRDREETQYFGPGTRLLVL.

This clone was seen once. The CDR3 spells CARPIAWGLTEAFF. The CDR3 bases are TGTGCTAGGCCGATAGCGTGGGGGCTTACTGAAGCTTTCTTT. The chain is built from TRBV12-5 and TRBJ1-1, with D perhaps matching TRBD1 (6 bases). The CDR3 is made up of 14 amino acids. Trimming took 9 bases from V and 5 from J, leaving 19 bases between them. Germline-derived CDR1 and CDR2 are LGHNT and FRNRAP.

This chain joins TRBV3-1 (or the pseudogene TRBV3-2) and TRBJ1-2; D is undetermined. The CDR3 consists of 14 residues. Germline assignment: CDR1 LGHDT and CDR2 YNNKEL (reference sequence). Trimming shortened V by 0 bases and J by 7 bases, and 12 bases separated the two germline ends. In DNA form, the CDR3 reads TGTGCCAGCAGCCAAGATTTCAGGTCCCGTGGCTACACCTTC. This translates into CASSQDFRSRGYTF.

V usage is TRBV24-1 and J usage is TRBJ1-1, with 12 positions matching TRBD1. CDR1 and CDR2 (germline): KGHDR, SFDVKD. Unmatched junction bases numbered 14, after V lost 8 bases and J lost 5 bases. The CDR3 has 17 residues. The chain's CDR3 is CATKDFRDRGHGTEAFF. DNA for the CDR3: TGTGCCACCAAGGACTTCCGGGACAGGGGGCATGGGACTGAAGCTTTCTTT.